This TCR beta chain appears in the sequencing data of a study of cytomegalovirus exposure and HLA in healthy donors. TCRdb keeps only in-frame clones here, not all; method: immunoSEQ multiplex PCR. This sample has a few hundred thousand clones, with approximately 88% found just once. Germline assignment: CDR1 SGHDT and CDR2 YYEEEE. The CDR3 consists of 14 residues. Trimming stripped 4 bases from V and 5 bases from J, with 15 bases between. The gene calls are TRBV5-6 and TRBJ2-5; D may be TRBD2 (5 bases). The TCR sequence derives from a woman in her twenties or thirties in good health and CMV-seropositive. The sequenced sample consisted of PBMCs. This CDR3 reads CASSGRASWETQYF. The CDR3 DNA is TGTGCCAGCAGCGGGAGAGCTAGCTGGGAGACCCAGTACTTC.